This T cell receptor (beta chain) was obtained from a study of somatic mutations in cytotoxic T cells in rheumatoid arthritis. Study-wide context: Blood (approximately 30 ml EDTA) from each patient was taken right after diagnosis, before any treatment. Regarding the study as a whole: Age-matched healthy controls and rheumatoid arthritis patients had CD8+ T-cell clonality that did not differ significantly. Rising age went with increasing CD8+ clonality in rheumatoid arthritis patients; healthy controls showed no such increase.

About this clone itself: What it recognizes is unknown.

TCRdb's table, derived via immunoSEQ multiplex PCR, lists solely in-frame clones and lacks some. Here the sample spans 15,000 to 20,000 clones, over 80% being singletons. Germline CDR1 reads SGHAT; CDR2 reads FQNNGV. V trimming: 1 base; J trimming: 4 bases; junction bases outside the gene matches: 11. This CDR3 spans 18 amino acids. This chain connects TRBV11-2 to TRBJ2-2; 8 bases map to TRBD1. The sequence was obtained from an adult with rheumatoid arthritis. The sample consisted of CD8+ T cells sorted from blood. This CDR3 reads CASSLGQGTRAGTGELFF. The CDR3 DNA reads TGTGCCAGCAGCTTAGGACAGGGGACCCGAGCGGGCACCGGGGAGCTGTTTTTT.